This T cell receptor beta chain came from a study of T cell responses to AZD1222 COVID-19 vaccine. Study-level information: Second doses at about 4 or about 12 weeks were pooled.

Findings of the study overall: Vaccine-associated CD4 TCRs ranged over spike, dominating at 160-218 and 743-854.

The CDR3 runs 14 residues. Germline CDR1 and CDR2: SGHTA and FQGTGA. Trimming left V 5 bases short and J 0 bases short, with 10 bases between. Profiled with immunoSEQ multiplex PCR; TCRdb holds only in-frame clones, not every one. The sample shows roughly 150,000 clones, about nine tenths of them seen only once. With regard to this clone: Its antigen is undetermined.

The chain uses TRBV7-3 and TRBJ1-1, with no clear D. The sequence derives from an adult in good health. Sequences were derived from peripheral blood, sampled on day 0 of AZD1222 vaccination. CDR3 nucleotides: TGTGCCAGCAGCCCCGGACGGATGAACACTGAAGCTTTCTTT. Its translation is CASSPGRMNTEAFF.